The next 20 T cell receptor beta chains were all read from a single sample in a study of shared clonotypes between healthy human individuals. Assay: immunoSEQ multiplex PCR; the TCRdb copy retains only in-frame clones and omits some. The sample contains some 2,000,000 clones, 85% to 95% of which appear only once. The sequencing input was naive CD4+ T cells sorted from blood. The subset was: CD45RA+ positively selected. Source of these receptors: a man between 18 and 35 years old in good health.

This sequence joins TRBV5-6 and TRBJ2-4, with 9 bases identical to TRBD1. The V and J ends lost 0 bases and 9 bases, in that order; junction bases with no gene match: 1. The germline V gene has CDR1 SGHDT and CDR2 YYEEEE. This CDR3 has 13 amino acids. CDR3 sequence: CASSLETGGIQYF. The DNA of the CDR3 is TGTGCCAGCAGCTTGGAGACAGGGGGCATTCAGTACTTC. The full variable domain, its missing parts supplied by reference TRBV5-6 and TRBJ2-4, is DAGVTQSPTHLIKTRGQQVTLRCSPKSGHDTVSWYQQALGQGPQFIFQYYEEEERQRGNFPDRFSGHQFPNYSSELNVNALLLGDSALYLCASSLETGGIQYFGAGTRLSVL.

V and J are TRBV5-1 and TRBJ1-1; 9 positions agree with TRBD1. V was clipped by 3 bases and J by 5 bases; unmatched bases: 8. The CDR3 spans 15 residues. The germline gives CDR1 SGHRS, CDR2 YFSETQ. The CDR3 reads CASSSTGTGRTEAFF. The CDR3 coding sequence is TGCGCCAGCAGCTCAACCGGGACAGGGCGGACTGAAGCTTTCTTT.

This sequence joins TRBV7-6 and TRBJ1-6; a possible D gene is TRBD1 (5 bases). The CDR3 loop spans 17 amino acids. Trimming left V 1 base short and J 2 bases short, with 12 bases between. Per the germline V gene, CDR1 is SGHVS and CDR2 is FNYEAQ. The CDR3 protein is CASSLGLGRTYNSPLHF. The CDR3 nucleotides are TGTGCCAGCAGCTTAGGTCTGGGACGGACCTATAATTCACCCCTCCACTTT.

CDR3 bases: TGTGCCAGTAGTATCGGCAGGGTGGGTTCACCCCTCCACTTT. It translates to CASSIGRVGSPLHF. The chain combines TRBV19 with TRBJ1-6, with D tentatively TRBD1 (5 bases). Germline CDR1 reads LNHDA; CDR2 reads SQIVND (reference sequence). This CDR3 has 14 amino acids. Trimming shortened V by 3 bases and J by 9 bases, and 12 bases separated the two germline ends.

The V gene is TRBV6-5, the J gene TRBJ1-6, with a weak D call TRBD1 (5 bases). The CDR3 contains 15 residues. CDR1 is MNHEY and CDR2 is SVGAGI in the germline V gene. V lost 6 bases and J 5 bases, leaving 14 bases between the germline ends. The CDR3 DNA is TGTGCCAGCAGACTCGGGACGAACAATAATTCACCCCTCCACTTT. Translation: CASRLGTNNNSPLHF.

The chain carries TRBV28 and TRBJ1-6, with TRBD1 as a possible D gene (5 bases). In germline, CDR1 is MDHEN, CDR2 SYDVKM. The V and J ends lost 1 base and 14 bases respectively, with 9 bases between them. The CDR3 runs 12 residues. This chain's CDR3 is CASSLSGLSLHF. CDR3 DNA: TGTGCCAGCAGTTTATCGGGACTATCCCTCCACTTT.

The rearrangement uses TRBV5-4 and TRBJ2-7; D remains ambiguous. V lost 1 base to trimming and J lost 6 bases, with 8 bases between them. This CDR3 has 12 residues. Germline assignment: CDR1 SGHNT and CDR2 YYREEE (reference sequence). The CDR3 protein is CASSLKGGEQYF. The DNA for the CDR3 is TGTGCCAGCAGCTTGAAGGGTGGCGAGCAGTACTTC.

J is TRBJ1-6 and V is TRBV5-6; no definite D call. Germline values: CDR1 SGHDT, CDR2 YYEEEE. With 4 bases removed from V and 0 bases from J, the gap between germline ends came to 14 bases. This CDR3 comprises 17 residues. CDR3: CASSPRGGYSYNSPLHF. The CDR3, as DNA: TGTGCCAGCAGCCCTCGGGGAGGCTACTCCTATAATTCACCCCTCCACTTT.

The gene calls are TRBV28 and TRBJ1-2; 9 nucleotides match TRBD1. V dropped 1 base and J dropped 3; count of bases not matched to a gene: 12. The CDR3 runs 18 residues. Germline V lookup: CDR1 MDHEN, CDR2 SYDVKM. This chain's CDR3 is CASSLYSPGTGPYYGYTF. The CDR3, as DNA: TGTGCCAGCAGTTTATACAGCCCCGGGACAGGGCCCTACTATGGCTACACCTTC.

The rearrangement joins TRBV19 to TRBJ2-2; 9 bases match TRBD1. V was pared by 5 bases and J by 6 bases, with 10 bases of the junction left unmatched. The germline V gene encodes CDR1 LNHDA and CDR2 SQIVND (reference sequence). The CDR3 has 16 residues. The CDR3 DNA follows: TGTGCCAGTAGTGGTACCGGGACAGGGTTACCCGGGGAGCTGTTTTTT. It specifies CASSGTGTGLPGELFF.

The chain joins TRBV11-2 to TRBJ2-2; 7 nucleotides line up with TRBD1. The CDR3 runs to 16 residues. V trimming: 3 bases; J trimming: 3 bases; junction bases outside the gene matches: 7. From germline, CDR1 is SGHAT and CDR2 FQNNGV. CDR3 amino acids: CASSFGRGYDTGELFF. As DNA, the CDR3 is TGTGCCAGCAGCTTCGGCAGGGGGTACGACACCGGGGAGCTGTTTTTT.

The chain recombines TRBV4-2 with TRBJ1-1; no reliable D call. CDR3 length: 15 residues. Germline-derived CDR1 and CDR2 are LGHNA and YNFKEQ. V lost 0 bases, J lost 1 base, and 9 bases lay in between. DNA for the CDR3: TGTGCCAGCAGCCAAGATAACCGGGGGAACACTGAAGCTTTCTTT. This gives the protein CASSQDNRGNTEAFF.

The J gene is TRBJ1-6, the V gene TRBV5-4; TRBD1 matches at 7 bases. Germline V gene data show CDR1 as SGHNT and CDR2 as YYREEE (reference sequence). This CDR3 comprises 16 residues. Trimming took 4 bases from V and 10 from J; bases not matched to a gene: 14. This CDR3 reads CASSTRSQGVGSPLHF. CDR3 in DNA: TGTGCCAGCAGCACCCGGAGTCAGGGGGTAGGCTCACCCCTCCACTTT.

The rearrangement links TRBV10-1 to TRBJ2-1, with 8 bases aligning to TRBD2. CDR3 length: 16 amino acids. V was clipped by 3 bases and J by 3 bases; unmatched bases: 7. The V gene's germline CDR1 is WNHNN and CDR2 SYGVQD (reference sequence). CDR3 in DNA: TGCGCCAGCAGTGAATCCCCGAGCGGGGGCTACAATGAGCAGTTCTTC. Protein product: CASSESPSGGYNEQFF.

J is TRBJ2-7 and V is TRBV6-5, with 8 bases fitting TRBD2. CDR3 length equals 15 residues. Germline V lookup: CDR1 MNHEY, CDR2 SVGAGI. J lost 4 bases, V lost 1 base, and 6 bases had no gene match. In nucleotides, the CDR3 is TGTGCCAGCAGTTACTTGGGTAGCGGGGCGTACGAGCAGTACTTC. It codes for CASSYLGSGAYEQYF.

This clone is a singleton in its sample. This sequence joins TRBV2 and TRBJ2-2; D possibly corresponds to TRBD2 (5 bases). V lost 6 bases, J lost 7 bases, and 18 bases lay in between. Germline CDR1 is SNHLY and CDR2 is FYNNEI. CDR3 size: 15 residues. The CDR3 DNA follows: TGTGCCAGCAGCCTGCGGCCGAGGGAAGACGGGGAGCTGTTTTTT. It yields the protein CASSLRPREDGELFF.

DNA for the CDR3: TGTGCCAGTAGTATGAGACAACAGGGGTCCGGGGAGCTGTTTTTT. This gives the protein CASSMRQQGSGELFF. The rearrangement joins TRBV19 to TRBJ2-2; TRBD1 matches 7 bases. Per the germline V gene, CDR1 is LNHDA and CDR2 is SQIVND (reference sequence). The CDR3 is 15 residues long. Trimming removed 3 bases from V and 6 bases from J; junction bases left unmatched: 7. The whole variable domain, remainder taken from reference TRBV19 and TRBJ2-2, is DGGITQSPKYLFRKEGQNVTLSCEQNLNHDAMYWYRQDPGQGLRLIYYSQIVNDFQKGDIAEGYSVSREKKESFPLTVTSAQKNPTAFYLCASSMRQQGSGELFFGEGSRLTVL.

Only one count was recorded for this clone. The chain links TRBV19 to TRBJ2-7; 7 positions match TRBD1. This CDR3 spans 14 amino acids. Germline V CDR1 and CDR2: LNHDA, SQIVND (reference sequence). V dropped 8 bases and J dropped 2; count of bases not matched to a gene: 9. DNA of the CDR3: TGTGCCAGTTTACGGAGGCAGGGGGCCTACGAGCAGTACTTC. Translated: CASLRRQGAYEQYF.

This chain links TRBV30 with TRBJ1-6, with TRBD1 identical over 9 bases. Germline CDR1 GTSNPN, CDR2 SVGIG (reference sequence). This CDR3 has 14 amino acids. Trimming took 5 bases from V and 7 from J; bases not matched to a gene: 6. The CDR3 DNA sequence: TGTGCCTGGTCCAAAGGGACAGGGAATTCACCCCTCCACTTT. The encoded protein is CAWSKGTGNSPLHF.

This clone is a singleton in its sample. The V call is TRBV13, the J call TRBJ1-3; D unclear. This CDR3 region has 14 residues. Trimming shortened V by 5 bases and J by 0 bases, and 8 bases separated the two germline ends. The germline V gene has CDR1 PRHDT and CDR2 FYEKMQ (reference sequence). CDR3 region: CASSDRGSGNTIYF. For the CDR3, the DNA is TGTGCCAGCAGCGACCGGGGCTCTGGAAACACCATATATTTT.